This T cell receptor beta chain was captured in a study of shared clonotypes between healthy human individuals. Germline V gene lookup returns CDR1 GTSNPN and CDR2 SVGIG (reference sequence). The V gene lost 0 bases and the J gene lost 8 bases, with 23 bases spanning the gap. The CDR3 consists of 17 residues. The repertoire was sequenced with immunoSEQ multiplex PCR; TCRdb's copy has only in-frame clones and lacks some. The sample contains hundreds of thousands of clones, 72% of which appear only once. This clone was counted at least ten times. The rearrangement uses TRBV30 and TRBJ2-1, with D possibly TRBD2 on 6 matching bases. Material: memory CD4+ T cells sorted from blood. Subset in this sample: CD45RA-negative fraction. This receptor was identified in a woman between 25 and 40 years old in good health. CDR3 region: CAWSVLGRGLGGDEQFF. The CDR3 DNA reads TGTGCCTGGAGTGTACTGGGTCGGGGACTCGGAGGGGATGAGCAGTTCTTC.